These 28 T cell receptor beta chains were all obtained from the same sample, sequenced in a study of CXCR3-negative and CXCR3-positive naive CD8 T cells. Study outcomes and limitations: Hydrophobicity of TRB CDR3s was greater in CXCR3-positive naive cells than in CXCR3-negative naive cells.

These receptors' targets are unknown. Libraries were UMI-labeled 5' RACE TRB cDNA. TCRdb reworked the 5' RACE reads into one entry per CDR3 protein, no DNA. The table lists 90,000 to 150,000 distinct CDR3 sequences, with 0.35% to 0.4% in the top ten. Material: naive CXCR3+ CD8+ T cells from blood. Subset of the sample: CD45RO-CCR7+CD27+CD95- naive CD8+ T cells expressing CXCR3 (TNR3+). The receptors come from a human donor in good health. Some clones in this sample may be carry-over from other donors' samples.

The chain recombines TRBV4-1 with TRBJ2-2. This CDR3 has 16 amino acids. Germline assignment: CDR1 MGHRA and CDR2 YSYEKL. The CDR3 sequence is CASSQDVTWNTGELFF.

The CDR3 here is CSARDVGAQRYSPLHF. This chain joins TRBV20-1 and TRBJ1-6; TCRdb calls TRBD1, which cannot be checked without DNA. From germline, CDR1 is DFQATT and CDR2 SNEGSKA (reference sequence). The CDR3 has 16 amino acids.

The chain is built from TRBV9 and TRBJ2-3; without DNA, the TCRdb call of TRBD1 cannot be checked. CDR1 and CDR2 (germline): SGDLS, YYNGEE. This CDR3 spans 15 amino acids. The CDR3 region is CASSVEGQGADTQYF.

This chain uses TRBV10-3 with TRBJ2-7; TCRdb outputs TRBD1, but without DNA this stays unchecked. Per the germline V gene, CDR1 is ENHRY and CDR2 is SYGVKD. The CDR3 is made up of 11 amino acids. The CDR3: CAMTSGDEQYF.

This chain links TRBV7-8 with TRBJ1-1; as DNA is missing, the TRBD1 call by TCRdb cannot be tested. The V gene's germline CDR1 is SGHVS and CDR2 FQNEAQ. The CDR3 sequence is 20 residues long. The CDR3 reads CASSPVPWGGLVVPGTEAFF.

The genes are TRBV7-9 and TRBJ1-1; TCRdb proposes TRBD1, but this gene call is untestable without DNA. From germline, CDR1 is SEHNR and CDR2 FQNEAQ (reference sequence). CDR3 size: 14 residues. CDR3 loop: CASSLVGGYTEAFF.

The V gene is TRBV7-2, the J gene TRBJ2-3; TCRdb's D call, TRBD2, is unchecked because there is no DNA. The CDR3 has 13 residues. Germline assignment: CDR1 SGHTA and CDR2 FQGNSA. The CDR3 reads CASSSLLENTQYF.

J is TRBJ2-7 and V is TRBV5-4; TCRdb outputs TRBD2, but without DNA this stays unchecked. The germline gives CDR1 SGHNT, CDR2 YYREEE (reference sequence). The CDR3 has 13 residues. The CDR3 sequence is CASSQITSGEQYF.

The rearrangement uses TRBV28 and TRBJ1-1; lacking DNA, the TRBD1 call made by TCRdb goes unchecked. Germline loops: CDR1 MDHEN, CDR2 SYDVKM. The CDR3 is 13 amino acids. Here the CDR3 reads CASRLRNRGEAFF.

V usage is TRBV20-1 and J usage is TRBJ1-2. CDR1 and CDR2 (germline): DFQATT, SNEGSKA (reference sequence). There are 16 residues in the CDR3. CDR3 sequence reads: CSARDRSRFLDYGYTF.

This chain uses TRBV12-3 or TRBV12-4 with TRBJ1-1; as DNA is missing, the TRBD1 call by TCRdb cannot be tested. The CDR3 consists of 15 residues. The CDR3 sequence: CASSFPGRKNTEAFF.

CDR3 residues: CASSLPGGRNTEAFF. V is TRBV28 and J is TRBJ1-1; lacking DNA, the TRBD1 call made by TCRdb goes unchecked. CDR1 is MDHEN and CDR2 is SYDVKM in the germline V gene. The CDR3 spans 15 residues.

The chain joins TRBV7-6 to TRBJ2-1; the D gene TCRdb calls, TRBD1, cannot be checked with no DNA. CDR1 is SGHVS and CDR2 is FNYEAQ in the germline V gene. CDR3 length: 13 residues. The CDR3 spells CASSSGTGYEQFF.

The chain uses TRBV25-1 and TRBJ2-3; TCRdb gives TRBD1 as the D gene, but with no DNA this cannot be confirmed. The CDR3 consists of 16 residues. Germline lookup yields CDR1 MGHDK and CDR2 SYGVNS. The CDR3 sequence is CASSDRDRDSTDTQYF.

The chain uses TRBV4-1 and TRBJ2-7. Looked up from germline, CDR1 is MGHRA and CDR2 is YSYEKL. CDR3 length: 16 residues. CDR3 sequence reads: CASSQQPGYDSYEQYF.

The J gene is TRBJ2-5, the V gene TRBV11-3. The germline V gene has CDR1 SGHNT and CDR2 YENEEA. This CDR3 region has 15 residues. The CDR3 reads CASSPLDPYQETQYF.

The chain has TRBV29-1 and TRBJ1-4. The germline V gene encodes CDR1 SQVTM and CDR2 ANQGSEA. The CDR3 is 12 residues long. CDR3 sequence reads: CSVWDYNEKLFF. The full variable domain, its missing parts supplied by reference TRBV29-1 and TRBJ1-4, is SAVISQKPSRDICQRGTSLTIQCQVDSQVTMMFWYRQQPGQSLTLIATANQGSEATYESGFVIDKFPISRPNLTFSTLTVSNMSPEDSSIYLCSVWDYNEKLFFGSGTQLSVL.

The chain recombines TRBV7-6 with TRBJ2-1; TCRdb designates TRBD2, a call that cannot be tested without DNA. The CDR3 spans 15 residues. The germline V gene encodes CDR1 SGHVS and CDR2 FNYEAQ. The CDR3 here is CASSKGLATYNEQFF.

V is TRBV28 and J is TRBJ2-1; the TRBD1 assignment by TCRdb is unverifiable without DNA. CDR1 and CDR2 from the germline V gene are MDHEN and SYDVKM. This CDR3 region has 15 residues. This CDR3 is CASSFSAISGGEQFF.

V usage is TRBV10-1 and J usage is TRBJ2-2. This CDR3 has 14 amino acids. Germline V CDR1 and CDR2: WNHNN, SYGVQD (reference sequence). The CDR3 is CASNEGFGTGELFF.

The CDR3 region is CASSVGRFGDSYEQYF. This chain uses TRBV9 with TRBJ2-7. The CDR3 loop spans 16 amino acids. Germline V lookup: CDR1 SGDLS, CDR2 YYNGEE.

The genes are TRBV5-5 and TRBJ1-2; absent DNA, TCRdb's TRBD1 call cannot be checked. The CDR3 is 14 residues long. The V gene's germline CDR1 is SGHKS and CDR2 YYEKEE (reference sequence). This CDR3 is CASSLYQGSYGYTF.

This rearrangement joins TRBV18 to TRBJ1-1; with no DNA, the TCRdb D assignment of TRBD1 cannot be verified. The CDR3 loop spans 16 amino acids. Per germline, CDR1 KGHSH and CDR2 LQKENI. CDR3 in amino acids: CASSPGTGSSITEAFF. The full variable domain, rest sourced from reference TRBV18 and TRBJ1-1, is NAGVMQNPRHLVRRRGQEARLRCSPMKGHSHVYWYRQLPEEGLKFMVYLQKENIIDESGMPKERFSAEFPKEGPSILRIQQVVRGDSAAYFCASSPGTGSSITEAFFGQGTRLTVV.

This chain joins TRBV5-4 and TRBJ2-1. Germline V gene data show CDR1 as SGHNT and CDR2 as YYREEE (reference sequence). This CDR3 comprises 13 residues. The CDR3 spells CASSSGLYNEQFF.

The rearrangement uses TRBV28 and TRBJ2-1; TCRdb lists TRBD2, though no DNA is available to test this call. This CDR3 has 13 residues. Germline CDR1 MDHEN, CDR2 SYDVKM. The chain's CDR3 is CASKLAGLNEQFF. Full variable domain (remainder filled in from reference TRBV28 and TRBJ2-1): DVKVTQSSRYLVKRTGEKVFLECVQDMDHENMFWYRQDPGLGLRLIYFSYDVKMKEKGDIPEGYSVSREKKERFSLILESASTNQTSMYLCASKLAGLNEQFFGPGTRLTVL.

The chain couples TRBV7-3 to TRBJ2-7. This CDR3 contains 15 residues. Germline V gene lookup returns CDR1 SGHTA and CDR2 FQGTGA. The CDR3 loop is CASSLLGGSSYEQYF.

This chain joins TRBV4-1 and TRBJ1-2; TCRdb returns TRBD1, unconfirmable since there is no DNA. CDR3 size: 16 residues. Germline V gene sequence: CDR1 MGHRA, CDR2 YSYEKL. Here the CDR3 reads CASSQAGQGADYGYTF.

CDR3 sequence: CASRERAGGYTDTQYF. The chain joins TRBV7-6 to TRBJ2-3; the D call of TRBD1 rests on TCRdb alone, since no DNA is present to check it. The CDR3 runs 16 residues. Germline CDR1 SGHVS, CDR2 FNYEAQ.